The 16 T cell receptor beta chains in this list originate from one sample, sequenced in a study of vaccination effects on CD4 cells after COVID-19. Antigen-specific CD4+ T cells were first expanded with viral peptide pools by the ViraFEST assay and only then sequenced. Researchers isolated CD4+ T cells once ten to eleven days of culture had elapsed. What these receptors recognize is not known. The protocol was immunoSEQ multiplex PCR, while the TCRdb copy is restricted to in-frame clones and leaves out a portion. The sample has more than 50,000 clones, roughly 80% seen once. Sequencing was performed on CD4+ T cells from PBMCs cultured with HCoV-229E spike peptides, taken before COVID-19 vaccination. These receptors all come from a human donor who received a COVID-19 vaccine.

The chain carries TRBV18 and TRBJ1-4; D is unresolved. The V and J ends lost 5 bases and 0 bases respectively, with 7 bases between them. The length of the CDR3 is 14 residues. CDR1 is KGHSH and CDR2 is LQKENI in the germline V gene. This chain's CDR3 is CASSYIATNEKLFF. CDR3 sequence (DNA): TGTGCCAGCTCATACATTGCAACTAATGAAAAACTGTTTTTT. The entire variable domain, with the rest obtained from reference TRBV18 and TRBJ1-4, is as follows: NAGVMQNPRHLVRRRGQEARLRCSPMKGHSHVYWYRQLPEEGLKFMVYLQKENIIDESGMPKERFSAEFPKEGPSILRIQQVVRGDSAAYFCASSYIATNEKLFFGSGTQLSVL.

The gene calls are TRBV7-2 and TRBJ2-1, with 8 bases matching TRBD2. CDR3 length: 15 amino acids. Trimming took 5 bases from V and 3 from J; bases not matched to a gene: 6. Germline lookup yields CDR1 SGHTA and CDR2 FQGNSA. The CDR3 spells CASSRSGGLYNEQFF. In DNA, the CDR3 is TGTGCCAGCAGCCGCTCGGGGGGGCTCTACAATGAGCAGTTCTTC.

The rearrangement uses TRBV5-4 and TRBJ2-1; 12 nucleotides align to TRBD1. The germline gives CDR1 SGHNT, CDR2 YYREEE (reference sequence). The trim removed 4 bases at V and 1 base at J, leaving 6 bases unmatched. The CDR3 covers 17 residues. The CDR3 is CASSGGDRGLSYNEQFF. CDR3 DNA sequence: TGTGCCAGCAGCGGGGGGGACAGGGGGCTGTCCTACAATGAGCAGTTCTTC.

This sequence joins TRBV11-2 and TRBJ1-5, with no clear D. The CDR3 has 13 amino acids. The germline V gene encodes CDR1 SGHAT and CDR2 FQNNGV. Trimming took 3 bases from V and 6 from J, leaving 9 bases between them. The CDR3, as DNA: TGTGCCAGCAGCTTGGGATTCGCTCAGCCCCAGCATTTT. As protein: CASSLGFAQPQHF.

Only one count was recorded for this clone. This chain joins TRBV30 and TRBJ2-6; the D gene is possibly TRBD2 (5 bases). There are 15 residues in the CDR3. V lost 2 bases and J lost 0, with 8 bases in between. Per the germline V gene, CDR1 is GTSNPN and CDR2 is SVGIG (reference sequence). This chain's CDR3 is CAWSFGLSGANVLTF. For the CDR3, the DNA is TGTGCCTGGAGTTTTGGACTCTCTGGGGCCAACGTCCTGACTTTC.

The chain employs TRBV6-5 and TRBJ2-1, with a possible D match to TRBD1 (5 bases). Germline V lookup: CDR1 MNHEY, CDR2 SVGAGI. V dropped 6 bases and J dropped 0 bases, with 12 bases sitting between them. The CDR3 is made up of 15 amino acids. CDR3 protein: CASSSHRSSYNEQFF. As DNA, the CDR3 is TGTGCCAGCAGCTCCCACAGGAGCTCCTACAATGAGCAGTTCTTC.

The genes are TRBV7-2 and TRBJ1-5, with D tentatively TRBD1 (5 bases). Trimming stripped 0 bases from V and 3 bases from J, with 12 bases between. This CDR3 contains 16 residues. Per germline, CDR1 SGHTA and CDR2 FQGNSA. The DNA of the CDR3 is TGTGCCAGCAGCTTAGCGCCGCAGGGCACCAATCAGCCCCAGCATTTT. It codes for CASSLAPQGTNQPQHF.

This chain links TRBV7-2 with TRBJ1-2, with TRBD1 matching over 8 bases. This CDR3 region has 16 residues. Germline CDR1 is SGHTA and CDR2 is FQGNSA. J lost 0 bases, V lost 5 bases, and 8 bases had no gene match. This CDR3 is CASSAHRGVANYGYTF. CDR3 DNA: TGTGCCAGCAGCGCACACAGGGGGGTAGCTAACTATGGCTACACCTTC.

The chain uses TRBV5-5 and TRBJ1-1; D is unclear. CDR1 and CDR2 from the germline V gene are SGHKS and YYEKEE (reference sequence). This CDR3 has 14 amino acids. Trimming shortened V by 6 bases and J by 2 bases, and 14 bases separated the two germline ends. The CDR3 region has the DNA TGTGCCAGCACCTATGGACGGATAAACACTGAAGCTTTCTTT. Translated, it gives CASTYGRINTEAFF.

This clone was seen just once. The chain joins TRBV18 to TRBJ1-3; tentative D call: TRBD1 (5 bases). The germline V gene encodes CDR1 KGHSH and CDR2 LQKENI. The CDR3 spans 20 residues. Trimming cost V 3 bases and J 0 bases, with 24 bases left between them. CDR3 loop: CASSPDWGRGRKNSGNTIYF. The CDR3, as DNA: TGTGCCAGCTCACCGGATTGGGGCCGAGGGAGAAAAAACTCTGGAAACACCATATATTTT.

The sample holds a few counts of this clone. V is TRBV29-1 and J is TRBJ2-3; TRBD1 aligns across 7 bases. The CDR3 is 15 residues long. Germline CDR1 reads SQVTM; CDR2 reads ANQGSEA. V was clipped by 5 bases and J by 1 base; unmatched bases: 9. The CDR3 coding sequence is TGCAGCGTTACGGGACAGTCGGTCGGCACAGATACGCAGTATTTT. Amino acids: CSVTGQSVGTDTQYF.

J is TRBJ1-4 and V is TRBV20-1; D perhaps matches TRBD1 (6 bases). The CDR3 totals 13 residues. V lost 3 bases, J lost 8 bases, and 13 bases lay in between. CDR1 is DFQATT and CDR2 is SNEGSKA in the germline V gene (reference sequence). The CDR3 sequence: CSASMGAYEKLFF. The DNA for the CDR3 is TGCAGTGCTAGTATGGGGGCTTACGAAAAACTGTTTTTT.

This clone was found once. This sequence joins TRBV11-3 and TRBJ2-1; 9 nucleotides align to TRBD2. The CDR3 runs to 15 residues. The germline V gene encodes CDR1 SGHNT and CDR2 YENEEA. With 0 bases clipped from V and 3 bases from J, the junction kept 0 bases outside the gene matches. The CDR3 here is CASSLELAGYNEQFF. CDR3 in DNA: TGTGCCAGCAGCTTAGAACTAGCGGGCTACAATGAGCAGTTCTTC.

This clone was counted a few times. The chain employs TRBV20-1 and TRBJ1-3; D is unresolved. The CDR3 runs 14 residues. Germline lookup yields CDR1 DFQATT and CDR2 SNEGSKA (reference sequence). V lost 3 bases, J lost 7 bases, and 16 bases lay in between. The DNA for the CDR3 is TGCAGTGCTAGTGTGGGAACCGCCGAGAACACCATATATTTT. Its protein product is CSASVGTAENTIYF.

Comment on this clone: This CDR3 is also generated by other DNA sequences in the sample. The genes are TRBV3-1 (or the pseudogene TRBV3-2) and TRBJ2-3; no firm D call. Germline values: CDR1 LGHDT, CDR2 YNNKEL (reference sequence). The V and J ends lost 4 bases and 2 bases respectively, with 4 bases between them. The length of the CDR3 is 12 residues. CDR3 sequence (DNA): TGTGCCAGCAGCCTCTCCACAGATACGCAGTATTTT. The encoded protein is CASSLSTDTQYF.

This clone was seen a few times. This chain connects TRBV5-4 to TRBJ1-6; tentative D call: TRBD1 (6 bases). Germline V gene data show CDR1 as SGHNT and CDR2 as YYREEE (reference sequence). CDR3 length: 15 residues. The ends were cut back, 4 bases at V and 10 bases at J, with 18 bases in the middle. The DNA for the CDR3 is TGTGCCAGCAGCGGGGACCGGGACAAGGCCTCACCCCTCCACTTT. This encodes CASSGDRDKASPLHF.